The source of this T cell receptor (beta chain) is a study of human T cells and chemical hapten exposure. Whole-study findings and limits: Versus controls, significantly more large CDR3 similarity clusters arose from expanded TCRs. No change in TCRs above 1 in 1000 frequency was produced by DPC sensitization.

This clonotype turned up a few times. What it binds is unknown. Stated time point: patch test 1, 2 weeks after DPC sensitization. As for treatment: therapeutic diphenylcyclopropenone sensitization with weekly scalp DPC. TCRdb processed the RACE reads anew with MiXCR; each CDR3 protein has one entry. The table lists 80,000 to 100,000 distinct CDR3 sequences, roughly an eighth of them singletons, with 2% to 2.5% in the top ten. The V gene end was trimmed by 4 bases and the J gene end by 3 bases; junction bases not matched to a gene: 6. The germline CDR1 and CDR2 sequences are MDHEN and SYDVKM. The CDR3 runs 16 residues.

The receptor was derived from a woman in her thirties or forties with alopecia areata. Some clones in this sample may be carry-over from other donors' samples. The sample here was whole blood, taken in connection with sensitization to the hapten diphenylcyclopropenone (DPC). The rearrangement joins TRBV28 to TRBJ2-3; TRBD2 matches at 11 bases. DNA for the CDR3: TGTGCCAGCAGTTCCGGTACTAGCGGGAGAACAGATACGCAGTATTTT. It yields the protein CASSSGTSGRTDTQYF.